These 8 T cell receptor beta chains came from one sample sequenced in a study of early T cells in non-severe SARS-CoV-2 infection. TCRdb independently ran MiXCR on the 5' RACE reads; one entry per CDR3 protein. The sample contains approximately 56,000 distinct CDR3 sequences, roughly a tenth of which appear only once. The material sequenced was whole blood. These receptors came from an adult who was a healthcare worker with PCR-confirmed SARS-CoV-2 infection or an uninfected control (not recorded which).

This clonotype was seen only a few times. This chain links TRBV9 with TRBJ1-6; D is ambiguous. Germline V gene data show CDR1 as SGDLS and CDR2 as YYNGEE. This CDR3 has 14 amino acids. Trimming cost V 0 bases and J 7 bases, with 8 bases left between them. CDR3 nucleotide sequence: TGTGCCAGCAGCGTAGAGGCCCGGAATTCACCCCTCCACTTT. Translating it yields CASSVEARNSPLHF.

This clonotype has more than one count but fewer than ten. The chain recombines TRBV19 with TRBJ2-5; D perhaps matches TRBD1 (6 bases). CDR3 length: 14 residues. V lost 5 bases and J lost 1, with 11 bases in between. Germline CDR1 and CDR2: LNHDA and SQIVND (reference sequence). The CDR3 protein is CASSLDRIQETQYF. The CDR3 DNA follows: TGTGCCAGTAGTCTTGACAGGATCCAAGAGACCCAGTACTTC.

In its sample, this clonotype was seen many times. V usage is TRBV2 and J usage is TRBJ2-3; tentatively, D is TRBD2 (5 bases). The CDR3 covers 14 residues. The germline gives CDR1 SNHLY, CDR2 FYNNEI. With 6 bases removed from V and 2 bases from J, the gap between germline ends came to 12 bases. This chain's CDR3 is CASRAGLHTDTQYF. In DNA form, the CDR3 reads TGTGCCAGCAGAGCCGGACTCCACACAGATACGCAGTATTTT.

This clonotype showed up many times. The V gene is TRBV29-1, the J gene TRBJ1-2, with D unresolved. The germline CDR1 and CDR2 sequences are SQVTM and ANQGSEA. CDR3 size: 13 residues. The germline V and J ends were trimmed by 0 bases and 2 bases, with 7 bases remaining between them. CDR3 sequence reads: CSVEDGHNYGYTF. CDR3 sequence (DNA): TGCAGCGTTGAAGACGGGCACAACTATGGCTACACCTTC. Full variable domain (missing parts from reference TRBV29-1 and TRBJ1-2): SAVISQKPSRDICQRGTSLTIQCQVDSQVTMMFWYRQQPGQSLTLIATANQGSEATYESGFVIDKFPISRPNLTFSTLTVSNMSPEDSSIYLCSVEDGHNYGYTFGSGTRLTVV.

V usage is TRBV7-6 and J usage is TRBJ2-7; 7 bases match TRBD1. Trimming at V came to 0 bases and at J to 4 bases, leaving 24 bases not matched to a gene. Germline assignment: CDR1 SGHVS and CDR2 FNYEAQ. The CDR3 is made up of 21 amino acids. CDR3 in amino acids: CASSLAATTGASKRDLYEQYF. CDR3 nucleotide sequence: TGTGCCAGCAGCTTAGCGGCCACAACAGGGGCCTCGAAAAGGGACCTTTACGAGCAGTACTTC. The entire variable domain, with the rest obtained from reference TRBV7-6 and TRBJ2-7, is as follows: GAGVSQSPRYKVTKRGQDVALRCDPISGHVSLYWYRQALGQGPEFLTYFNYEAQQDKSGLPNDRFSAERPEGSISTLTIQRTEQRDSAMYRCASSLAATTGASKRDLYEQYFGPGTRLTVT.

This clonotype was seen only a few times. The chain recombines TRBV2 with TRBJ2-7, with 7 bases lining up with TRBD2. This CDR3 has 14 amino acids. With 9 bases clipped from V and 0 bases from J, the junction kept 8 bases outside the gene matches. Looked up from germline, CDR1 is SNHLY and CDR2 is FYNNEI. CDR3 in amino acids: CASGRGRASYEQYF. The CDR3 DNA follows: TGTGCCAGTGGGAGGGGCAGGGCCTCCTACGAGCAGTACTTC. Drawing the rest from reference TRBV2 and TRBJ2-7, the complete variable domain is EPEVTQTPSHQVTQMGQEVILRCVPISNHLYFYWYRQILGQKVEFLVSFYNNEISEKSEIFDDQFSVERPDGSNFTLKIRSTKLEDSAMYFCASGRGRASYEQYFGPGTRLTVT.

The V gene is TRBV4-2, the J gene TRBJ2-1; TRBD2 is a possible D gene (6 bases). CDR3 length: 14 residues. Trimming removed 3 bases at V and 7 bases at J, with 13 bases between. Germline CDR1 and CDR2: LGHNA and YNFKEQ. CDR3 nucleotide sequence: TGTGCCAGCAGCCAGGAGGACTATCCAAATGAGCAGTTCTTC. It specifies CASSQEDYPNEQFF.

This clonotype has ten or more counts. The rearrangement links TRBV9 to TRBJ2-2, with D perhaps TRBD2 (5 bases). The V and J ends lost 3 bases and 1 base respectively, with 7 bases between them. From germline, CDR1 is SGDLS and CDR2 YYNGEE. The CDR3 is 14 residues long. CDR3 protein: CASSASGNTGELFF. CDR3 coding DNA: TGTGCCAGCAGCGCCAGCGGGAACACCGGGGAGCTGTTTTTT.